What follows are 26 T cell receptor beta chains derived from one specimen sequenced in a study of T cell repertoires in cytomegalovirus infection. Each CDR3 protein is one row after TCRdb ran MiXCR on the reads. The table includes around 190,000 distinct CDR3 sequences, over 13% detected once. Sequencing was carried out using PBMCs. The receptors shown here come from a human donor in good health (CMV status not recorded). Some clones in this sample may be carry-over from other donors' samples.

This clonotype was picked up many times. The rearrangement joins TRBV28 to TRBJ2-7, with a possible D match to TRBD1 (5 bases). Between the trimmed V and J ends, which lost 1 base and 7 bases, there was a span of 17 bases. In germline, CDR1 is MDHEN, CDR2 SYDVKM. This CDR3 has 15 amino acids. The CDR3 nucleotides read TGTGCCAGCAGTTTATCCCCCCGCACGACAGTAGAGCAGTACTTC. This gives the protein CASSLSPRTTVEQYF.

This clonotype came up many times. The rearrangement links TRBV28 to TRBJ1-4, with D unresolved. The V gene lost 2 bases and the J gene lost 0 bases, with 7 bases spanning the gap. The length of the CDR3 is 15 residues. CDR1 and CDR2 from the germline V gene are MDHEN and SYDVKM. The CDR3 coding sequence is TGTGCCAGCAGTTTAAGGGCGGCAACTAATGAAAAACTGTTTTTT. As protein: CASSLRAATNEKLFF.

This clonotype was seen only a few times. The rearrangement links TRBV27 to TRBJ1-2, with TRBD1 identical over 9 bases. V was pared by 5 bases and J by 5 bases, with 6 bases of the junction left unmatched. This CDR3 spans 14 amino acids. Germline CDR1 and CDR2: MNHEY and SMNVEV (reference sequence). This CDR3 reads CASSGPGQGYGYTF. CDR3 coding DNA: TGTGCCAGCAGTGGACCGGGACAGGGTTATGGCTACACCTTC.

This clonotype was seen ten or more times. The V gene is TRBV6-1, the J gene TRBJ1-1, with a tentative D call TRBD1 (6 bases). Trimming pared 1 base from V and 3 bases from J, leaving 9 bases between. The CDR3 sequence is 14 residues long. Germline lookup yields CDR1 MNHNS and CDR2 SASEGT. The CDR3 DNA sequence: TGTGCCAGCAGTGAAGGGGACAAAGACACTGAAGCTTTCTTT. Protein sequence: CASSEGDKDTEAFF.

This sequence joins TRBV3-1 and TRBJ1-1; possible D gene TRBD1, 5 bases. Germline values: CDR1 LGHDT, CDR2 YNNKEL (reference sequence). The CDR3 loop spans 12 amino acids. Trimming cost V 10 bases and J 3 bases, with 12 bases left between them. The CDR3 here is CATRRGDTEAFF. Here the CDR3 DNA reads TGTGCCACCCGAAGAGGGGACACTGAAGCTTTCTTT.

This clonotype was detected ten times or more. The chain carries TRBV7-2 and TRBJ1-2; TRBD1 is a possible D gene (6 bases). Germline V gives CDR1 SGHTA, CDR2 FQGNSA. V shed 2 bases and J shed 12 bases, with 13 bases lying between them. The CDR3 is made up of 12 amino acids. Here the CDR3 reads CASSLRQESNTF. The CDR3 nucleotides read TGTGCCAGCAGCTTAAGACAGGAGTCGAACACCTTC.

This clonotype was seen many times. The chain employs TRBV28 and TRBJ1-1; tentatively, D is TRBD1 (5 bases). Germline values: CDR1 MDHEN, CDR2 SYDVKM. This CDR3 spans 11 amino acids. V was shortened by 6 bases and J by 6 bases, with 8 bases between the two germline ends. The CDR3 nucleotides are TGTGCCAGCAGCTTGGGGGCTGAAGCTTTCTTT. Protein product: CASSLGAEAFF.

The rearrangement links TRBV29-1 to TRBJ2-2, with D unclear. The CDR3 length is 15 residues. The germline V gene has CDR1 SQVTM and CDR2 ANQGSEA. Trimming took off 4 bases at V and 4 bases at J, with 16 bases between the two ends. In nucleotides, the CDR3 is TGCAGCGTTGCTACAGATACTTCGAGCACCGGGGAGCTGTTTTTT. Its protein is CSVATDTSSTGELFF.

The rearrangement joins TRBV3-1 to TRBJ1-1, with D hard to call. V was shortened by 4 bases and J by 1 base, with 10 bases between the two germline ends. Germline assignment: CDR1 LGHDT and CDR2 YNNKEL (reference sequence). The CDR3 has 14 residues. The CDR3 DNA is TGTGCCAGCAGCCCCCGGGGAGAGAACACTGAAGCTTTCTTT. Amino acids: CASSPRGENTEAFF.

This clonotype was counted a few times. The chain carries TRBV20-1 and TRBJ2-1, with TRBD2 identical over 11 bases. Germline CDR1 and CDR2: DFQATT and SNEGSKA (reference sequence). Trimming took 6 bases from V and 3 from J; bases not matched to a gene: 7. This CDR3 is 15 amino acids long. The CDR3 DNA reads as TGCAGTGCATCTCTAGCGGGAGGCAACTACAATGAGCAGTTCTTC. Protein sequence: CSASLAGGNYNEQFF.

CDR3 DNA sequence: TGTGCCAGCAGTTACGGGCAGGGCAAACGAGAGACCCAGTACTTC. It specifies CASSYGQGKRETQYF. The V gene is TRBV6-2 or TRBV6-3, the J gene TRBJ2-5, with D maybe TRBD1 (5 bases). Germline CDR1 MNHEY, CDR2 SVGEGT. V shed 2 bases and J shed 4 bases, with 14 bases lying between them. The CDR3 runs 15 residues.

This clonotype was seen ten or more times. The chain is built from TRBV28 and TRBJ2-5; 14 nucleotides match TRBD2. V shed 5 bases, J shed 5 bases, and the junction held 10 bases outside the gene matches. The CDR3 loop spans 17 amino acids. Looked up from germline, CDR1 is MDHEN and CDR2 is SYDVKM. The CDR3 region has the DNA TGTGCCAGCAGTCTCCTGACTAGCGGGAGGGCCTATGAGACCCAGTACTTC. This sequence encodes CASSLLTSGRAYETQYF. The full variable domain, its missing parts supplied by reference TRBV28 and TRBJ2-5, is DVKVTQSSRYLVKRTGEKVFLECVQDMDHENMFWYRQDPGLGLRLIYFSYDVKMKEKGDIPEGYSVSREKKERFSLILESASTNQTSMYLCASSLLTSGRAYETQYFGPGTRLLVL.

The gene calls are TRBV28 and TRBJ2-7; D unresolved. Germline V CDR1 and CDR2: MDHEN, SYDVKM. The CDR3 sequence is 12 residues long. Trimming took 7 bases from V and 6 from J, leaving 13 bases between them. CDR3: CASTLGRLEQYF. DNA for the CDR3: TGTGCCAGCACCCTAGGTCGCCTCGAGCAGTACTTC.

The rearrangement joins TRBV10-3 to TRBJ1-2; perhaps TRBD1 as D (6 bases). Between the trimmed V and J ends, which lost 11 bases and 0 bases, there was a span of 13 bases. This CDR3 spans 13 amino acids. The V gene's germline CDR1 is ENHRY and CDR2 SYGVKD. CDR3 nucleotides: TGTGCCGTGGGACAAGGAACTAACTATGGCTACACCTTC. Translating it yields CAVGQGTNYGYTF.

This clonotype is a singleton in its sample. The rearrangement links TRBV7-2 to TRBJ2-3; TRBD2 matches 7 bases. This CDR3 is built from 15 residues. V dropped 4 bases and J dropped 2; count of bases not matched to a gene: 6. The germline V gene has CDR1 SGHTA and CDR2 FQGNSA. As DNA, the CDR3 is TGTGCCAGCAGCTCCGGGGAGGGGCACACAGATACGCAGTATTTT. Translating it yields CASSSGEGHTDTQYF.

The chain couples TRBV20-1 to TRBJ2-6, with D possibly being TRBD2 (6 bases). Germline-derived CDR1 and CDR2 are DFQATT and SNEGSKA (reference sequence). The CDR3 is made up of 14 amino acids. The V gene lost 6 bases and the J gene lost 2 bases, with 11 bases spanning the gap. CDR3 sequence: CSADGGAGANVLTF. The CDR3 nucleotides are TGCAGTGCCGATGGAGGGGCTGGGGCCAACGTCCTGACTTTC.

The chain combines TRBV12-3 or TRBV12-4 with TRBJ2-1; 8 positions agree with TRBD1. V dropped 3 bases and J dropped 4; count of bases not matched to a gene: 5. The CDR3 spans 15 residues. CDR3 residues: CASSFRQGTYNEQFF. The DNA of the CDR3 is TGTGCCAGCAGTTTTAGACAGGGGACATACAATGAGCAGTTCTTC.

This clonotype was found many times. The chain has TRBV11-2 and TRBJ1-2; maybe TRBD1 (6 bases). Germline loops: CDR1 SGHAT, CDR2 FQNNGV. Trimming cost V 5 bases and J 4 bases, with 20 bases left between them. The CDR3 length is 16 residues. CDR3 in DNA: TGTGCCAGCAGCCCCCTTGGGGGCCGGATCGGCTATGGCTACACCTTC. Protein product: CASSPLGGRIGYGYTF.

This rearrangement joins TRBV5-1 to TRBJ2-1; possible D gene TRBD2, 5 bases. Germline lookup yields CDR1 SGHRS and CDR2 YFSETQ. This CDR3 has 15 residues. Trimming left V 3 bases short and J 5 bases short, with 15 bases between. The DNA for the CDR3 is TGCGCCAGCAGCTGGAGGTCCCGGGTAGACAATGAGCAGTTCTTC. This sequence encodes CASSWRSRVDNEQFF.

In this sample, this clonotype turned up a few times. The V gene is TRBV29-1, the J gene TRBJ1-1; D unresolved. This CDR3 comprises 14 residues. CDR1 and CDR2 (germline): SQVTM, ANQGSEA. V was shortened by 0 bases and J by 1 base, with 9 bases between the two germline ends. The CDR3 spells CSVEEVFKNTEAFF. The CDR3 nucleotides are TGCAGCGTTGAAGAGGTGTTTAAGAACACTGAAGCTTTCTTT.

This clonotype has a count of ten or more. The chain uses TRBV14 and TRBJ2-6; D ambiguous. The V gene's germline CDR1 is SGHDN and CDR2 FVKESK. This CDR3 has 16 residues. The ends were cut back, 4 bases at V and 0 bases at J, with 10 bases in the middle. CDR3 nucleotide sequence: TGTGCCAGCAGCCCCGGACCATTCTCTGGGGCCAACGTCCTGACTTTC. It specifies CASSPGPFSGANVLTF.

The chain couples TRBV3-1 to TRBJ1-5; D possibly corresponds to TRBD1 (6 bases). In germline, CDR1 is LGHDT, CDR2 YNNKEL (reference sequence). The CDR3 has 15 amino acids. V dropped 1 base and J dropped 2 bases, with 9 bases sitting between them. The CDR3 here is CASSQGQAGNQPQHF. DNA of the CDR3: TGTGCCAGCAGCCAAGGACAGGCCGGCAATCAGCCCCAGCATTTT.

The rearrangement uses TRBV5-1 and TRBJ1-2, with 9 bases lining up with TRBD1. The CDR3 is 14 amino acids. Trimming cost V 0 bases and J 5 bases; bases outside gene matches: 2. Per germline, CDR1 SGHRS and CDR2 YFSETQ. Here the CDR3 reads CASSLDRGQYGYTF. The CDR3 nucleotides are TGCGCCAGCAGCTTGGACAGGGGGCAGTATGGCTACACCTTC.

This clonotype turned up a few times. The CDR3 DNA reads as TGCAGCGCTCCGACTCGCTTCTATGGCTACACCTTC. It specifies CSAPTRFYGYTF. The V call is TRBV29-1, the J call TRBJ1-2; no definite D call. Germline-derived CDR1 and CDR2 are SQVTM and ANQGSEA. V lost 7 bases, J lost 4 bases, and 13 bases lay in between. CDR3 length equals 12 residues.

This rearrangement joins TRBV19 to TRBJ1-3; 9 bases agree with TRBD1. CDR1 LNHDA and CDR2 SQIVND come from the germline V gene (reference sequence). V shed 6 bases and J 2 bases; nucleotides not matched to a gene: 14. The CDR3 has 18 amino acids. The CDR3 is CASSGQGTMQQAGNTIYF. The CDR3 DNA is TGTGCCAGTAGCGGACAGGGGACGATGCAGCAGGCTGGAAACACCATATATTTT. Combining the CDR3 with reference TRBV19 and TRBJ1-3 gives the whole variable domain DGGITQSPKYLFRKEGQNVTLSCEQNLNHDAMYWYRQDPGQGLRLIYYSQIVNDFQKGDIAEGYSVSREKKESFPLTVTSAQKNPTAFYLCASSGQGTMQQAGNTIYFGEGSWLTVV.

This clonotype has just a few counts. The chain's CDR3 is CASSYKEGADTEAFF. CDR3 nucleotide sequence: TGTGCCAGCAGTTATAAGGAGGGCGCGGACACTGAAGCTTTCTTT. The chain uses TRBV6-2 or TRBV6-3 and TRBJ1-1, with unresolved D. Germline lookup yields CDR1 MNHEY and CDR2 SVGEGT. This CDR3 has 15 residues. Trimming left V 3 bases short and J 3 bases short, with 14 bases between.